Presented here are 14 T cell receptor beta chains from one specimen sequenced in a study of blood T cell repertoires in COVID-19. Some clones are missing from TCRdb's copy, which holds only in-frame ones; the method was immunoSEQ multiplex PCR. Of roughly 30,000 clones in the sample, roughly 80% are singletons; the top ten hold 8.5% to 10%. The sequencing input was peripheral blood. These receptors all come from an elderly man with active COVID-19.

V gene TRBV11-2 combines with J gene TRBJ2-5, with TRBD2 as a possible D gene (6 bases). Germline V gene data show CDR1 as SGHAT and CDR2 as FQNNGV. Between the trimmed V and J ends, which lost 4 bases and 2 bases, there was a span of 17 bases. This CDR3 spans 16 amino acids. CDR3 loop: CASSWGSAGRQETQYF. The CDR3 DNA sequence: TGTGCCAGCAGCTGGGGATCGGCGGGGCGGCAAGAGACCCAGTACTTC.

This sequence joins TRBV28 and TRBJ2-3; tentatively, D is TRBD1 (6 bases). The CDR3 runs to 12 residues. Per germline, CDR1 MDHEN and CDR2 SYDVKM. The ends were cut back, 7 bases at V and 5 bases at J, with 10 bases in the middle. The CDR3 DNA is TGTGCCAGCACCGTAGGGGGAGATACGCAGTATTTT. Protein: CASTVGGDTQYF.

In its sample, this clone was seen once. The chain couples TRBV3-1 (or the pseudogene TRBV3-2) to TRBJ2-3; no definite D call. The CDR3 spans 14 residues. The germline V gene encodes CDR1 LGHDT and CDR2 YNNKEL (reference sequence). Trimming removed 5 bases at V and 11 bases at J, with 20 bases between. The CDR3 loop is CASSSSTRRRVQYF. CDR3 DNA: TGTGCCAGCAGCTCCTCGACACGCCGCCGCGTGCAGTATTTT.

The rearrangement joins TRBV5-4 to TRBJ2-3; 7 bases are shared with TRBD2. After removal of 2 bases from V and 5 bases from J, the junction contained 5 bases not matched to a gene. There are 14 residues in the CDR3. From germline, CDR1 is SGHNT and CDR2 YYREEE (reference sequence). CDR3 amino acids: CASSFSGRGDTQYF. The CDR3 DNA reads as TGTGCCAGCAGCTTCTCGGGGAGGGGAGATACGCAGTATTTT.

The J gene is TRBJ1-1, the V gene TRBV7-2; D is unclear. Trimming cost V 2 bases and J 2 bases, with 6 bases left between them. The CDR3 length is 13 residues. CDR1 and CDR2 (germline): SGHTA, FQGNSA. The CDR3 DNA follows: TGTGCCAGCAGCTTAACGAGTAACACTGAAGCTTTCTTT. Residues: CASSLTSNTEAFF.

V usage is TRBV10-1 and J usage is TRBJ1-1; 8 bases line up with TRBD1. The CDR3 runs to 13 residues. With V trimmed by 6 bases and J by 0 bases, 0 bases remained unmatched. Germline-derived CDR1 and CDR2 are WNHNN and SYGVQD (reference sequence). The CDR3 loop reads CASRQGVNTEAFF. DNA of the CDR3: TGCGCCAGCAGACAGGGGGTGAACACTGAAGCTTTCTTT.

This chain joins TRBV30 and TRBJ1-4; D gene ambiguous. Germline V gives CDR1 GTSNPN, CDR2 SVGIG (reference sequence). The CDR3 consists of 15 residues. Trimming shortened V by 4 bases and J by 3 bases, and 15 bases separated the two germline ends. For the CDR3, the DNA is TGTGCCTGGAATCGCGGGGTAGAGGCTAATGAAAAACTGTTTTTT. It encodes CAWNRGVEANEKLFF.

By share of the sample, this clone is large. The rearrangement links TRBV19 to TRBJ1-1; D ambiguous. The length of the CDR3 is 13 residues. Trimming removed 3 bases at V and 1 base at J, with 6 bases between. From germline, CDR1 is LNHDA and CDR2 SQIVND (reference sequence). This CDR3 is CASSIGRNTEAFF. DNA for the CDR3: TGTGCCAGTAGTATCGGGAGGAACACTGAAGCTTTCTTT. Drawing the rest from reference TRBV19 and TRBJ1-1, the complete variable domain is DGGITQSPKYLFRKEGQNVTLSCEQNLNHDAMYWYRQDPGQGLRLIYYSQIVNDFQKGDIAEGYSVSREKKESFPLTVTSAQKNPTAFYLCASSIGRNTEAFFGQGTRLTVV.

The V gene is TRBV10-2, the J gene TRBJ2-7, with TRBD1 identical over 11 bases. The length of the CDR3 is 14 residues. Per germline, CDR1 WSHSY and CDR2 SAAADI. The V gene end was trimmed by 5 bases and the J gene end by 5 bases; junction bases not matched to a gene: 5. CDR3 sequence reads: CASSSPGQGDEQYF. The CDR3 DNA is TGCGCCAGCAGTTCACCGGGACAGGGGGACGAGCAGTACTTC.

The chain employs TRBV4-2 and TRBJ2-1, with 10 bases matching TRBD2. The CDR3 spans 16 residues. With V trimmed by 4 bases and J by 6 bases, 9 bases remained unmatched. Per the germline V gene, CDR1 is LGHNA and CDR2 is YNFKEQ. The CDR3 DNA reads as TGTGCCAGCAGCCCCTCCGGGACTAGCGATTCCAATGAGCAGTTCTTC. As protein: CASSPSGTSDSNEQFF.

The CDR3 here is CASIGSVSYNEQFF. CDR3 in DNA: TGTGCCAGCATTGGTAGCGTCTCCTACAATGAGCAGTTCTTC. The chain uses TRBV2 and TRBJ2-1, with D possibly matching TRBD2 (5 bases). Germline V gene lookup returns CDR1 SNHLY and CDR2 FYNNEI. The length of the CDR3 is 14 residues. V was pared by 7 bases and J by 0 bases, with 10 bases between.

V and J are TRBV5-1 and TRBJ2-4, with TRBD2 identical over 7 bases. The V gene's germline CDR1 is SGHRS and CDR2 YFSETQ. There are 14 residues in the CDR3. The J segment lost 6 bases and the V segment lost 3 bases, leaving 6 bases of the junction unmatched. CDR3 region: CASSWEGARNIQYF. CDR3 nucleotides: TGCGCCAGCAGCTGGGAGGGTGCGAGAAACATTCAGTACTTC. The full variable domain, its missing parts supplied by reference TRBV5-1 and TRBJ2-4, is KAGVTQTPRYLIKTRGQQVTLSCSPISGHRSVSWYQQTPGQGLQFLFEYFSETQRNKGNFPGRFSGRQFSNSRSEMNVSTLELGDSALYLCASSWEGARNIQYFGAGTRLSVL.

The chain employs TRBV5-1 and TRBJ1-4; maybe TRBD1 (6 bases). V lost 7 bases to trimming and J lost 3 bases, with 7 bases between them. Germline CDR1 is SGHRS and CDR2 is YFSETQ. The CDR3 extends over 12 amino acids. The CDR3 reads CASQGSNEKLFF. In nucleotides, the CDR3 is TGCGCCAGCCAGGGGTCTAATGAAAAACTGTTTTTT.

The genes are TRBV6-5 and TRBJ2-7; possibly TRBD2 for D (5 bases). The CDR3 length is 12 residues. Germline V gives CDR1 MNHEY, CDR2 SVGAGI. The V and J ends lost 6 bases and 2 bases respectively, with 8 bases between them. The CDR3 coding sequence is TGTGCCAGCAGGACGGGGACCTACGAGCAGTACTTC. This sequence encodes CASRTGTYEQYF.